The sequence of this T cell receptor beta chain was determined in a study of blood T cell repertoires in COVID-19. Germline V gene lookup returns CDR1 MGHRA and CDR2 YSYEKL. V was trimmed by 0 bases and J by 9 bases, leaving 8 bases between them. This CDR3 spans 13 amino acids. Clones were sequenced by immunoSEQ multiplex PCR, and TCRdb holds only the in-frame ones, with some missing. The sample includes hundreds of thousands of clones, about four fifths of them seen just once. The sequencing sample was made of peripheral blood. The sequence came from a woman aged 45-59 years with acute or convalescent COVID-19. The V and J genes are TRBV4-1 and TRBJ2-2; D possibly corresponds to TRBD2 (5 bases). This CDR3 reads CASSQEGARELFF. The CDR3 coding sequence is TGCGCCAGCAGCCAAGAGGGAGCGCGGGAGCTGTTTTTT.